This T cell receptor (beta chain) was captured by sequencing in a study of T cell changes during pregnancy in multiple sclerosis. The germline V gene encodes CDR1 KGHSH and CDR2 LQKENI. Trimming cost V 5 bases and J 4 bases; bases outside gene matches: 3. The CDR3 is made up of 13 amino acids. Clones were sequenced by immunoSEQ multiplex PCR, and TCRdb holds only the in-frame ones, with some missing. The sample gives 55,000 to 80,000 clones, around 93% of which show up once; 3.2% is in the top ten. The TCR sequence derives from a female donor with multiple sclerosis, enrolled in a pregnancy study. The sequencing used CD8+ T cells from peripheral blood mononuclear cells, collected in the second trimester of pregnancy. The chain recombines TRBV18 with TRBJ2-7, with 9 positions matching TRBD1. The CDR3 here is CASSSTGGYEQYF. The DNA of the CDR3 is TGTGCCAGCTCATCGACAGGGGGGTACGAGCAGTACTTC.